This is a list of T cell receptor beta chains from one sample in a study of response to subunit inactivated influenza vaccine. TCRdb redid the calling of the RT-PCR reads with MiXCR, one entry per CDR3 protein. The table has roughly 650,000 distinct CDR3 sequences, around a sixth seen once. The material sequenced was PBMCs from blood, taken about 12 days after vaccination. The receptors come from a man aged 50 to 60 who received an inactivated influenza vaccine. Each CDR3 is given with its conserved first and last residue. D genes are given only for firm matches. Expanded clones get a size class; other rows say once, few or many, or leave the size out.

D gene	J gene	clone size	V gene	CDR3 protein	CDR3 DNA
.	TRBJ2-2	.	TRBV15	CATSRDRGIAGELFF	TGTGCCACCAGCAGAGATCGGGGAATCGCCGGGGAGCTGTTTTTT
.	TRBJ2-7	few	TRBV20-1	CSARDGTRYEQYF	TGCAGTGCTAGAGATGGGACCAGGTACGAGCAGTACTTC
.	TRBJ1-6	.	TRBV7-9	CASSSSGKGKSPLHF	TGTGCCAGCAGCTCTTCCGGGAAAGGGAAATCACCCCTCCACTTT
.	TRBJ2-1	.	TRBV7-9	CARGPDYLSYNEQFF	TGTGCCAGGGGACCTGACTACCTCTCCTACAATGAGCAGTTCTTC
.	TRBJ2-7	few	TRBV11-2	CASSLDDSGRYYEQYF	TGTGCCAGCAGCTTAGATGATAGCGGCCGTTACTACGAGCAGTACTTC
.	TRBJ2-3	few	TRBV12-5	CASGLVGRHTQYF	TGTGCTAGTGGTTTGGTCGGACGGCACACGCAGTATTTT
.	TRBJ2-1	.	TRBV6-2/TRBV6-3	CASRRDTTSYNEQFF	TGTGCCAGCAGACGGGACACCACCTCCTACAATGAGCAGTTCTTC
.	TRBJ2-1	few	TRBV29-1	CSVGGLTSEQFF	TGCAGCGTTGGGGGGCTGACGTCCGAGCAGTTCTTC
TRBD2	TRBJ2-7	.	TRBV27	CASSLLGLERYEQYF	TGTGCCAGCAGTTTATTGGGACTAGAGCGATACGAGCAGTACTTC
TRBD2	TRBJ2-5	few	TRBV11-2	CALPTTRGGQETQYF	TGTGCCCTTCCGACAACGCGGGGGGGCCAAGAGACCCAGTACTTC
.	TRBJ2-5	once	TRBV20-1	CSATDRYQETQYF	TGCAGTGCGACAGACAGGTACCAAGAGACCCAGTACTTC
TRBD1	TRBJ2-7	.	TRBV6-2/TRBV6-3	CATSRAGGGQREQYF	TGTGCCACCTCTCGAGCAGGGGGCGGCCAACGGGAGCAGTACTTC
TRBD2	TRBJ2-7	.	TRBV11-2	CASSFIAGHEQYF	TGTGCCAGCAGCTTTATAGCGGGCCACGAGCAGTACTTC
TRBD1	TRBJ1-1	few	TRBV10-1	CASRKDRGNTEAFF	TGCGCCAGCAGGAAGGACAGGGGGAACACTGAAGCTTTCTTT
.	TRBJ2-2	.	TRBV7-2	CASSPVRGNTGELFF	TGTGCCAGCAGCCCCGTGAGGGGGAACACCGGGGAGCTGTTTTTT
TRBD1	TRBJ2-1	few	TRBV7-8	CASSRRGQGVGNEQFF	TGTGCCAGCAGCCGACGAGGACAGGGGGTTGGGAATGAGCAGTTCTTC
.	TRBJ1-5	.	TRBV20-1	CSGIGGHTNQPQHF	TGCAGTGGGATAGGGGGACACACAAATCAGCCCCAGCATTTT
.	TRBJ1-3	.	TRBV30	CAWSITASGNTIYF	TGTGCCTGGAGTATAACAGCTTCTGGAAACACCATATATTTT
.	TRBJ2-3	few	TRBV9	CASSVGDFSTDTQYF	TGTGCCAGCAGCGTAGGGGACTTCAGCACAGATACGCAGTATTTT
TRBD1	TRBJ2-7	few	TRBV2	CASSGSGQGGDKGASADEQYF	TGTGCCAGCAGTGGGTCTGGACAGGGGGGTGATAAAGGGGCCTCGGCGGACGAGCAGTACTTC
.	TRBJ2-5	few	TRBV19	CASRTGSQETQYF	TGTGCCAGTAGGACCGGGAGCCAAGAGACCCAGTACTTC
.	TRBJ2-1	.	TRBV7-2	CASSLGRLNEQFF	TGTGCCAGCAGCTTAGGGAGACTCAATGAGCAGTTCTTC
.	TRBJ2-2	.	TRBV5-1	CASSKEASNTGELFF	TGCGCCAGCAGCAAGGAGGCATCGAACACCGGGGAGCTGTTTTTT
.	TRBJ2-3	few	TRBV5-1	CASSLTTSSSTDTQYF	TGCGCCAGCAGCCTGACCACTTCGTCTAGCACAGATACGCAGTATTTT
TRBD1	TRBJ2-3	few	TRBV12-3/TRBV12-4	CASSKQGTFLTDTQYF	TGTGCCAGCAGCAAACAGGGGACCTTTCTCACAGATACGCAGTATTTT
.	TRBJ2-3	.	TRBV27	CASSFRGLGADTQYF	TGTGCCAGCAGTTTCCGGGGGCTCGGGGCAGATACGCAGTATTTT
TRBD1	TRBJ2-3	.	TRBV4-2	CASSHYRAGGSSWVPTDTQYF	TGTGCCAGCAGCCATTATCGCGCAGGGGGCTCTTCTTGGGTCCCCACAGATACGCAGTATTTT
.	TRBJ2-7	.	TRBV7-9	CASTEAGSSGEQYF	TGTGCCAGCACCGAAGCGGGCAGCTCCGGCGAGCAGTACTTC
.	TRBJ2-3	.	TRBV12-3/TRBV12-4	CASSLNPAVADTQYF	TGTGCCAGCAGTCTGAACCCCGCGGTGGCAGATACGCAGTATTTT
TRBD2	TRBJ2-2	.	TRBV9	CASSLTSGRFTGELFF	TGTGCCAGCAGCTTGACTAGCGGGAGATTCACCGGGGAGCTGTTTTTT